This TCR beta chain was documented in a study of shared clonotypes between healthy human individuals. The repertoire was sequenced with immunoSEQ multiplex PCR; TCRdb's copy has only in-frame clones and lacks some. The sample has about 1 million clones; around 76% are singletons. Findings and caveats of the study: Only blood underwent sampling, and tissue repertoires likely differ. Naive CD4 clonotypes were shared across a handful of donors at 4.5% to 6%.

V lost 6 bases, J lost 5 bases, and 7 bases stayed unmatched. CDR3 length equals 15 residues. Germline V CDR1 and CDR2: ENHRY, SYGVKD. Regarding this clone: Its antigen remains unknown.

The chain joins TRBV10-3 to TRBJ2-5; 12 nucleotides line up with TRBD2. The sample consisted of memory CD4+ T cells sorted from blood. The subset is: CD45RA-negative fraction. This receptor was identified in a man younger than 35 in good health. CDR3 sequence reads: CAIRASGGAPETQYF. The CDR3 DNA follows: TGTGCCATCAGGGCTAGCGGGGGGGCCCCCGAGACCCAGTACTTC.